The T cell receptor beta chain described here comes from a study of post-analysis software for immune sequencing data. The study's findings and limits: Diversity measured as normalized Chao1 was significantly lower in multiple sclerosis patients than in controls. Controls had lower frequencies than patients of roughly five TRBV segments, which included TRBV5-6, TRBV5-1 and TRBV20-1.

This clonotype was recorded a few times. Its antigen is not identified. Germline CDR1 LGHDT, CDR2 YNNKEL (reference sequence). CDR3 length: 13 residues. The V end lost 3 bases, the J end lost 4 bases, and 10 bases lay between the germline ends. Incorporated into the TCR beta cDNA libraries were unique molecular identifiers, which served to reduce PCR and sequencing biases. There were roughly 0.95 to 10 million T cells, and 400,000 to 650,000 cDNA molecules came from them. TCRdb recomputed calls from the PCR reads with MiXCR, one row per CDR3 protein. The repertoire has 740,000 or so distinct CDR3 sequences, about 53% of them found once; the top ten carry 4.6%.

The sequence was obtained from a girl aged 5 to 17 with multiple sclerosis. The chain carries TRBV3-1 and TRBJ2-7, with D perhaps given as TRBD1 or TRBD2 (5 bases each). Sample: blood. The CDR3 nucleotides are TGTGCCAGCAGCCACGGGGCTGTTTACGAGCAGTACTTC. Its protein is CASSHGAVYEQYF.